The 3 T cell receptor beta chains below were found in one sample sequenced in a study of blood T cell repertoires in COVID-19. Clones were sequenced by immunoSEQ multiplex PCR, and TCRdb holds only the in-frame ones, with some missing. The profile shows 200,000 or so clones, about 80% of them singletons. The sample consisted of peripheral blood. The source is a human donor with acute or convalescent COVID-19. The donor label of this sample is uncertain.

Of note for this clone: The missing conserved phenylalanine or tryptophan at the end of this CDR3 makes a read error likely. Because the CDR3's place on the DNA is in doubt, the DNA is left out and the CDR3 is given as listed by TCRdb. V and J are TRBV29-1 and TRBJ2-4; the table's D call, TRBD2, has no DNA check behind it. CDR1 and CDR2 (germline): SQVTM, ANQGSEA. Counting both end residues, the CDR3 totals 11 amino acids. The CDR3 is CSVEGPSGREL.

This clone was counted a few times. The junction shows a germline mismatch at one end, possibly a read error. The chain employs TRBV6-6 and TRBJ2-7, with 7 bases identical to TRBD1. CDR1 is MNHNY, CDR2 SVGAGI, per germline (reference sequence). This CDR3 is 14 amino acids long. In DNA form, the CDR3 reads TGTGCCAGCAGTTACTCCGACAGGGACCACCTGGGGAACTTC. It yields the protein CASSYSDRDHLGNF.

The J gene is TRBJ1-1, the V gene TRBV6-5; maybe TRBD1 (5 bases). The germline gives CDR1 MNHEY, CDR2 SVGAGI. V was trimmed by 8 bases and J by 5 bases, leaving 15 bases between them. There are 13 residues in the CDR3. The CDR3 bases are TGTGCCAGCCGACAGAAGGGAGGAACTGAAGCTTTCTTT. Translating gives CASRQKGGTEAFF.